The 5 T cell receptor beta chains in this list originate from one sample, sequenced in a study of neurological immune-mediated disorders. Described time point: longitudinal time-point 1 (baseline). MiXCR was run by TCRdb on the 5' RACE reads, yielding one entry per CDR3 protein. The table records 70,000 to 75,000 distinct CDR3 sequences, about 13% of them present only once. Specimen: PBMCs. The receptors originated from a female donor with HTLV-1-associated myelopathy (HAM/TSP).

This clonotype came up many times. The chain couples TRBV29-1 to TRBJ2-1; 8 bases are shared with TRBD1. CDR1 and CDR2 (germline): SQVTM, ANQGSEA. The V gene end was trimmed by 8 bases and the J gene end by 5 bases; junction bases not matched to a gene: 5. The CDR3 has 12 residues. CDR3 region: CSLWDRNNEQFF. The CDR3 DNA follows: TGCAGCCTGTGGGACAGGAACAATGAGCAGTTCTTC.

This clonotype was observed a few times. The chain links TRBV20-1 to TRBJ2-1; D gene uncertain. The CDR3 runs to 13 residues. Germline V gives CDR1 DFQATT, CDR2 SNEGSKA (reference sequence). The ends were cut back, 2 bases at V and 6 bases at J, with 11 bases in the middle. CDR3 in DNA: TGCAGTGCTAGACGGGCCAGTTGCAATGAGCAGTTCTTC. This encodes CSARRASCNEQFF.

The chain links TRBV4-2 to TRBJ1-1, with D unresolved. The CDR3 loop spans 14 amino acids. Germline V gives CDR1 LGHNA, CDR2 YNFKEQ. The germline V and J ends were trimmed by 3 bases and 0 bases, with 8 bases remaining between them. The CDR3 loop is CASSQGTLNTEAFF. CDR3 bases: TGTGCCAGCAGCCAGGGAACCCTGAACACTGAAGCTTTCTTT.

This clonotype was recorded at least ten times. The V and J genes are TRBV2 and TRBJ2-2; TRBD1 might be the D (6 bases). CDR3 size: 15 residues. Between the trimmed V and J ends, which lost 6 bases and 1 base, there was a span of 12 bases. Germline V gene data show CDR1 as SNHLY and CDR2 as FYNNEI. The CDR3 region has the DNA TGTGCCAGCAGGAAACCGGACAGGAACACCGGGGAGCTGTTTTTT. This codes for CASRKPDRNTGELFF.

The rearrangement uses TRBV5-1 and TRBJ1-4; D not resolved. Trimming stripped 5 bases from V and 8 bases from J, with 16 bases between. The CDR3 consists of 14 residues. Germline CDR1 is SGHRS and CDR2 is YFSETQ. CDR3 residues: CASRAETVSEKLFF. The CDR3 region has the DNA TGCGCCAGCAGAGCAGAAACGGTTAGCGAAAAACTGTTTTTT.